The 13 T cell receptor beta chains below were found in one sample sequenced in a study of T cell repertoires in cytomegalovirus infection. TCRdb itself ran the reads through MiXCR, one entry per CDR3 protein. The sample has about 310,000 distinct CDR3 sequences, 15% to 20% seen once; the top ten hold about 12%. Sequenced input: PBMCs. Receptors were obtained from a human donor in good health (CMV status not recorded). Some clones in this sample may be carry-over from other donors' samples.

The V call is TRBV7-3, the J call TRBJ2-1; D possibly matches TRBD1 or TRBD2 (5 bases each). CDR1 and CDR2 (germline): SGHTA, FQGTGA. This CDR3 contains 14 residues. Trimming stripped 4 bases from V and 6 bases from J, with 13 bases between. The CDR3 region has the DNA TGTGCCAGCAGCTCTTGGGGGTTAAGCAATGAGCAGTTCTTC. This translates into CASSSWGLSNEQFF.

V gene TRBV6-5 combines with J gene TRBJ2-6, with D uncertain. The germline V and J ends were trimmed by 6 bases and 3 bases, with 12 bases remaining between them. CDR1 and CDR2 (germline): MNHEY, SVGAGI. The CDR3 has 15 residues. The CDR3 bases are TGTGCCAGCAGCCGCCTCCCTCGTGGGGCCAACGTCCTGACTTTC. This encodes CASSRLPRGANVLTF.

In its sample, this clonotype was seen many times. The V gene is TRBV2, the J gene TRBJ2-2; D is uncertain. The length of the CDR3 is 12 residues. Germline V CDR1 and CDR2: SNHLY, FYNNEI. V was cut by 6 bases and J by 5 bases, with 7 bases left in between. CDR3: CASRPETGELFF. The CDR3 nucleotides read TGTGCCAGCAGACCAGAGACCGGGGAGCTGTTTTTT.

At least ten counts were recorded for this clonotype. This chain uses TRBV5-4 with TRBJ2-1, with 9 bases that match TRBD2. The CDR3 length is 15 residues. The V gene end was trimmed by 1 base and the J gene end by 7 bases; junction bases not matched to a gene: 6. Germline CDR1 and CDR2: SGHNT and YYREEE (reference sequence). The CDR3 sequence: CASSLSAGGLNEQFF. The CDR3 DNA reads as TGTGCCAGCAGCTTGTCTGCGGGGGGGCTTAATGAGCAGTTCTTC.

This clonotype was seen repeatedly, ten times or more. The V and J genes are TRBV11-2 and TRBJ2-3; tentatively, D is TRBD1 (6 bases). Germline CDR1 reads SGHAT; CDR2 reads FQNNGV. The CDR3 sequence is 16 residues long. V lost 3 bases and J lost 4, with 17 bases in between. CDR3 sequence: CASSLGTYPGPDTQYF. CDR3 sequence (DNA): TGTGCCAGCAGCTTGGGGACATACCCTGGGCCAGATACGCAGTATTTT. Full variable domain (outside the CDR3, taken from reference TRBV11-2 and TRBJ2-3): EAGVAQSPRYKIIEKRQSVAFWCNPISGHATLYWYQQILGQGPKLLIQFQNNGVVDDSQLPKDRFSAERLKGVDSTLKIQPAKLEDSAVYLCASSLGTYPGPDTQYFGPGTRLTVL.

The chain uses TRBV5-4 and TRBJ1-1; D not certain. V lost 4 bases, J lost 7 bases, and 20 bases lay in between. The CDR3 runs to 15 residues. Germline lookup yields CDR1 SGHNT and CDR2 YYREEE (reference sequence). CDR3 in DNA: TGTGCCAGCAGCCTTGGTATCGGGGTCCGGGATGAAGCTTTCTTT. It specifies CASSLGIGVRDEAFF. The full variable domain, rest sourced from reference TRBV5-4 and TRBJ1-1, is ETGVTQSPTHLIKTRGQQVTLRCSSQSGHNTVSWYQQALGQGPQFIFQYYREEENGRGNFPPRFSGLQFPNYSSELNVNALELDDSALYLCASSLGIGVRDEAFFGQGTRLTVV.

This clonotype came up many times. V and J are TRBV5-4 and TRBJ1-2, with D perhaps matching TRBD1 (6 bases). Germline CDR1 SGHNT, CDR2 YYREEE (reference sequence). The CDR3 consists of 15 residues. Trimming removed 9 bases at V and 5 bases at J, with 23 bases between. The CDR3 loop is CATSREPGANYGYTF. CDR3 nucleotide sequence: TGTGCCACATCCCGCGAGCCGGGGGCGAATTATGGCTACACCTTC.

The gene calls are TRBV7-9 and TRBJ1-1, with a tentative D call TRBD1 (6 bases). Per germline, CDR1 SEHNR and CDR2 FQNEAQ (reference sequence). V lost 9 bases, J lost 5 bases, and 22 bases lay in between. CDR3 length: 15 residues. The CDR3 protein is CASDPGAGVFTEAFF. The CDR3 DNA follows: TGTGCCAGTGATCCCGGGGCAGGGGTGTTTACTGAAGCTTTCTTT.

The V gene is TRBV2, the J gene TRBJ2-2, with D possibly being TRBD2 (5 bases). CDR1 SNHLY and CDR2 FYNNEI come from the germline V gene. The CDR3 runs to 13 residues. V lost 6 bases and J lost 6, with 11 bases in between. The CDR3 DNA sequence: TGTGCCAGCAGGACGGGGTTGGCCGGGGAGCTGTTTTTT. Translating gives CASRTGLAGELFF.

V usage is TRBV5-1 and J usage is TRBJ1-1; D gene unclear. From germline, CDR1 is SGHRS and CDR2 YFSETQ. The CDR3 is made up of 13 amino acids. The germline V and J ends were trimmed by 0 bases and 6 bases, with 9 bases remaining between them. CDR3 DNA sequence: TGCGCCAGCAGCTTGGCCGTAGGGTCTGAAGCTTTCTTT. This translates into CASSLAVGSEAFF.

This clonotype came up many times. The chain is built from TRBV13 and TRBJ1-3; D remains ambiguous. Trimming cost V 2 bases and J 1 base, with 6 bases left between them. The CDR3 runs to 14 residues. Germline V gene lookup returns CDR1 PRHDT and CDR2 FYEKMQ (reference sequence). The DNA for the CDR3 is TGTGCCAGCAGCTTATCGGGGTCTGGAAACACCATATATTTT. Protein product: CASSLSGSGNTIYF.

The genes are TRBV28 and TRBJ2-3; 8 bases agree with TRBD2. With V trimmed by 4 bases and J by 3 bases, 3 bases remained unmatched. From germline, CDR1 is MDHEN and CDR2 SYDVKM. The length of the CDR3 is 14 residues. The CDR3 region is CASSSGGLTDTQYF. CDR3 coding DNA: TGTGCCAGCAGTTCGGGGGGGCTAACAGATACGCAGTATTTT.

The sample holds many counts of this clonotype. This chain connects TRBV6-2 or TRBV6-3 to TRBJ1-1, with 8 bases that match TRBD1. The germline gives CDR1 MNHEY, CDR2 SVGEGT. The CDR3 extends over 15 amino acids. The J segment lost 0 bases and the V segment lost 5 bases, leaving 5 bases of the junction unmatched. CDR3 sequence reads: CASSRTGIMNTEAFF. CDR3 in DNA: TGTGCCAGCAGTCGGACAGGGATCATGAACACTGAAGCTTTCTTT.